The clone carrying this TCR beta chain has only one observation. The antigen is not known. Germline CDR1 SGHRS, CDR2 YFSETQ. V was clipped by 2 bases and J by 1 base, with 9 bases between them. There are 14 residues in the CDR3. PCR involved 60 Vbeta and 13 Jbeta primers. TCRdb keeps only in-frame clones here, not all; method: immunoSEQ multiplex PCR. The sample records 150,000 to 200,000 clones, around three quarters being singletons. This sample was included in a study of cytomegalovirus exposure and HLA in healthy donors. The study's findings and limits: Follow-up analysis later connected one missense variant in DCLRE1C with trimming of TCR beta V- and J-genes.

The rearrangement uses TRBV5-1 and TRBJ1-1; a possible D gene is TRBD1 (5 bases). Sequencing was performed on PBMCs. The TCR comes from a boy younger than 18 in good health and CMV-seronegative. CDR3 coding DNA: TGCGCCAGCAGCTTACAGGTTTCGAACACTGAAGCTTTCTTT. It translates to CASSLQVSNTEAFF.